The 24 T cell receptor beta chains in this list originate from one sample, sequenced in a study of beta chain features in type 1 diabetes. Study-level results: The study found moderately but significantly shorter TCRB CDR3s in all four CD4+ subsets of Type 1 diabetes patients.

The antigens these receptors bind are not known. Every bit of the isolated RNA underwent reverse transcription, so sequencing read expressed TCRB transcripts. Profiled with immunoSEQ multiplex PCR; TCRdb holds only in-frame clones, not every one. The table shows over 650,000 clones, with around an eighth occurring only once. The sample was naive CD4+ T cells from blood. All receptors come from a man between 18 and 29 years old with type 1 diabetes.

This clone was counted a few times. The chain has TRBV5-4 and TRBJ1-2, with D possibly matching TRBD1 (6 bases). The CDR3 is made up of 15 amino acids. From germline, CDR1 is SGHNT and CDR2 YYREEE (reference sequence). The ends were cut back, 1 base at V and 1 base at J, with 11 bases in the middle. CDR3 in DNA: TGTGCCAGCAGCTTGAACAGGGCTTTTAACTATGGCTACACCTTC. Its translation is CASSLNRAFNYGYTF.

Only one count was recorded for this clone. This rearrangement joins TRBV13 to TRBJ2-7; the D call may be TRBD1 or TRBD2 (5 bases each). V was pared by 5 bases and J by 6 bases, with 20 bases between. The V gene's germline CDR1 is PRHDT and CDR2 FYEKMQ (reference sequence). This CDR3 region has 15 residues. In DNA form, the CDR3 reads TGTGCCAGCAGCCCCCGCCGCCGGGAAAGGGGCGAGCAGTACTTC. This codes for CASSPRRRERGEQYF.

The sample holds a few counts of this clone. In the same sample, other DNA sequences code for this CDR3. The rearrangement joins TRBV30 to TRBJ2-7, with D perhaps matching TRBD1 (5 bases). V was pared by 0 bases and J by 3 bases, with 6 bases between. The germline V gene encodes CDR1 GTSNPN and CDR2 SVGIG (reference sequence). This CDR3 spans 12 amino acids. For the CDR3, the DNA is TGTGCCTGGAGTGTTCAGGGCTACGAGCAGTACTTC. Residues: CAWSVQGYEQYF.

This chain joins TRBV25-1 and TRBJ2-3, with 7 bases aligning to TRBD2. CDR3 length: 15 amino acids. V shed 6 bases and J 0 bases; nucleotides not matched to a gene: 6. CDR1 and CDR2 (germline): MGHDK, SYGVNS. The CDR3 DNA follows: TGTGCCAGCAGCGAAGTGGGGGGGAGCACAGATACGCAGTATTTT. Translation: CASSEVGGSTDTQYF.

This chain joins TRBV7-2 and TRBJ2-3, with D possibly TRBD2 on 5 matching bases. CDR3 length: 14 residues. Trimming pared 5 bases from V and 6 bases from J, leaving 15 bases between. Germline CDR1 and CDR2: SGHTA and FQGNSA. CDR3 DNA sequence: TGTGCCAGCAGCGAACCGAGGGTGCCGGATACGCAGTATTTT. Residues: CASSEPRVPDTQYF.

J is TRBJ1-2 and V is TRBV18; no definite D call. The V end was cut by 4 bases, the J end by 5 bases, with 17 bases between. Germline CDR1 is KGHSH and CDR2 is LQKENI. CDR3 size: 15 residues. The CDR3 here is CASSQLTMDGYGYTF. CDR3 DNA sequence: TGTGCCAGCTCACAACTGACAATGGACGGGTATGGCTACACCTTC. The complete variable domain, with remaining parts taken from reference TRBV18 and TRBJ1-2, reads NAGVMQNPRHLVRRRGQEARLRCSPMKGHSHVYWYRQLPEEGLKFMVYLQKENIIDESGMPKERFSAEFPKEGPSILRIQQVVRGDSAAYFCASSQLTMDGYGYTFGSGTRLTVV.

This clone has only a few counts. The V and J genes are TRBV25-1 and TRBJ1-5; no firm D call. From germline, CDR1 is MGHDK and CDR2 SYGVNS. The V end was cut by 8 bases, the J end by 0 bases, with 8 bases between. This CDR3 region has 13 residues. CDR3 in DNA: TGTGCCAGCTCGGACGGTAGCAATCAGCCCCAGCATTTT. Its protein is CASSDGSNQPQHF.

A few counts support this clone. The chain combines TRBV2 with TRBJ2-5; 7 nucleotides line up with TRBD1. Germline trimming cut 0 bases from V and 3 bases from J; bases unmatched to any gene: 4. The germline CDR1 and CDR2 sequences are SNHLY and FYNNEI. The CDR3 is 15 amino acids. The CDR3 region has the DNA TGTGCCAGCAGTGAAGCGCTTGGGACAGAAGAGACCCAGTACTTC. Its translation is CASSEALGTEETQYF.

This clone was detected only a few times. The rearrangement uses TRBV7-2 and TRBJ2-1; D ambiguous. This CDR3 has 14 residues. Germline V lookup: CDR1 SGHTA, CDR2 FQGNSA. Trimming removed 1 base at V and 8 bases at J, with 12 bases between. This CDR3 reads CASSLDAGPYEQFF. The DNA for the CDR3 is TGTGCCAGCAGCTTAGATGCCGGTCCCTATGAGCAGTTCTTC.

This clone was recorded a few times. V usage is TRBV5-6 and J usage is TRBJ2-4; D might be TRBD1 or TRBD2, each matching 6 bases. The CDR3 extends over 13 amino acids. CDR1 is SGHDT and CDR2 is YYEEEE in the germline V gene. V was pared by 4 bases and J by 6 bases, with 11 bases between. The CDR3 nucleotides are TGTGCCAGCAGCAGGAGGGGGAGAAACATTCAGTACTTC. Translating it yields CASSRRGRNIQYF.

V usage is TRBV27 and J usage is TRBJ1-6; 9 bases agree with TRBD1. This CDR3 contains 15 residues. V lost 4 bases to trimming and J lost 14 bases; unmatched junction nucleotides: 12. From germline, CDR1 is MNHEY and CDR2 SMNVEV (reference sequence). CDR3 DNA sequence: TGTGCCAGCAGTTCACCGGGACAGGGCCTCTGGGCCCTCCACTTT. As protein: CASSSPGQGLWALHF.

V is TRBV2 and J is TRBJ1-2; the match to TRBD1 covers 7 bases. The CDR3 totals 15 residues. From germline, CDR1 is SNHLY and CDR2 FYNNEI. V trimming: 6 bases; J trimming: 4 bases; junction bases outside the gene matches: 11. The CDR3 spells CASRARDSFSYGYTF. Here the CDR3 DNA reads TGTGCCAGCAGGGCCCGGGACAGCTTTTCCTATGGCTACACCTTC.

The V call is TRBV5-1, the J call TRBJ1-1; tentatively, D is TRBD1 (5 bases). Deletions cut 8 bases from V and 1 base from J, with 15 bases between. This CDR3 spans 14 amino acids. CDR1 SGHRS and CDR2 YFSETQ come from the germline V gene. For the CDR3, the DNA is TGCGCCAGTAGGACACCGGAGGGGAACACTGAAGCTTTCTTT. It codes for CASRTPEGNTEAFF. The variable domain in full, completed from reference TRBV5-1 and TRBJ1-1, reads KAGVTQTPRYLIKTRGQQVTLSCSPISGHRSVSWYQQTPGQGLQFLFEYFSETQRNKGNFPGRFSGRQFSNSRSEMNVSTLELGDSALYLCASRTPEGNTEAFFGQGTRLTVV.

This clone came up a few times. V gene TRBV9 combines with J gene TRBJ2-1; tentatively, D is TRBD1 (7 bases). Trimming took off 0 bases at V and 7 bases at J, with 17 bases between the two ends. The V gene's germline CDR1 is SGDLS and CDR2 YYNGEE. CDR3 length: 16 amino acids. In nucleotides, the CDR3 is TGTGCCAGCAGCGTAGTCGGACTCCCAGGGGGGAATGAGCAGTTCTTC. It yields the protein CASSVVGLPGGNEQFF.

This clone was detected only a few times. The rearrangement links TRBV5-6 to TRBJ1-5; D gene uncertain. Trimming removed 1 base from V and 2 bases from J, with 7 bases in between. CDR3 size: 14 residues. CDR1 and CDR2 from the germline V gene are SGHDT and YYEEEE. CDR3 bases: TGTGCCAGCAGCTTGACAACTGGCAATCAGCCCCAGCATTTT. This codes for CASSLTTGNQPQHF.

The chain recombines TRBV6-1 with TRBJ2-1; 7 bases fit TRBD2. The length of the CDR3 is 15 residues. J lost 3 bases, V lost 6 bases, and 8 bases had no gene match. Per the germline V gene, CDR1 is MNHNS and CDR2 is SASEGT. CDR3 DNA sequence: TGTGCCAGCAGGATAGGACTAGGGGACTACAATGAGCAGTTCTTC. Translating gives CASRIGLGDYNEQFF.

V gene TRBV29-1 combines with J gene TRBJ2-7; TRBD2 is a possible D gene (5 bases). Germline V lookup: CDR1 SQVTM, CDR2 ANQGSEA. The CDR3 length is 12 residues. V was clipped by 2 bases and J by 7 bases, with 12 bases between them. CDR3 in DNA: TGCAGCGTTGAAAGAGGGTGGAGGGAGCAGTACTTC. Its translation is CSVERGWREQYF.

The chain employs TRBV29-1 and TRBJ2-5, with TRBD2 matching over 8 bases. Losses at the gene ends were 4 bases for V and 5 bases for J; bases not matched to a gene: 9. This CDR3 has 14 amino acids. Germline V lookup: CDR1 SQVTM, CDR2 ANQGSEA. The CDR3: CSVGGGGKGETQYF. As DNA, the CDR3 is TGCAGCGTTGGTGGCGGGGGGAAAGGGGAGACCCAGTACTTC.

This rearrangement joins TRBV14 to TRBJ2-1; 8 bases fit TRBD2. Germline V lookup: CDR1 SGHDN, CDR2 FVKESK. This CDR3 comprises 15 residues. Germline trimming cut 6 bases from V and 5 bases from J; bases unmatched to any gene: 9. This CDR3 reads CASSIMGLDNNEQFF. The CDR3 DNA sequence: TGTGCCAGCAGTATAATGGGACTAGATAACAATGAGCAGTTCTTC.

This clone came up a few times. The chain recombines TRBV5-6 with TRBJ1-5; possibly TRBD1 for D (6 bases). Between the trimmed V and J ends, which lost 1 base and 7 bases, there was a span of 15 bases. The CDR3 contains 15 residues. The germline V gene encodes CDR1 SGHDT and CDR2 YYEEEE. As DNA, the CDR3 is TGTGCCAGCAGCTTGCAATGGCAGGGGCTACAGCCCCAGCATTTT. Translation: CASSLQWQGLQPQHF.

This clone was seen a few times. The CDR3 nucleotides read TGTGCCAGCACCATAAGGTGGCGGGGGAATGAGCAGTTCTTC. Protein product: CASTIRWRGNEQFF. The rearrangement uses TRBV28 and TRBJ2-1; 7 bases agree with TRBD2. CDR1 is MDHEN, CDR2 SYDVKM, per germline. The ends lost 7 bases at V and 7 bases at J; junction bases unmatched: 10. This CDR3 contains 14 residues.

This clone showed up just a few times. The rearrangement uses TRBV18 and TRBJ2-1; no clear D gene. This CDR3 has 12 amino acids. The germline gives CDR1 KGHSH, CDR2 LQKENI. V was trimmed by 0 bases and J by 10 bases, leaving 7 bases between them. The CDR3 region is CASSPPQVEQFF. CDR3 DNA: TGTGCCAGCTCACCACCGCAGGTAGAGCAGTTCTTC.

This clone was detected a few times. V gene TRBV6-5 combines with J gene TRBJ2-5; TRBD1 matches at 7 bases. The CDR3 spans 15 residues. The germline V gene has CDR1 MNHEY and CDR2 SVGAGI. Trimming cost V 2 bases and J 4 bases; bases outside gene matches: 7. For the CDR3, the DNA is TGTGCCAGCAGTTACCTGGACAGGTCCGTAGAGACCCAGTACTTC. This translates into CASSYLDRSVETQYF.

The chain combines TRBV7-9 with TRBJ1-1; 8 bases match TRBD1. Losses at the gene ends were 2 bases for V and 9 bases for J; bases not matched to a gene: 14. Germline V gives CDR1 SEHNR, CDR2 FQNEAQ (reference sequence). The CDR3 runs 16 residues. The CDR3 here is CASSLKGQGAPGQAFF. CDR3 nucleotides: TGTGCCAGCAGCTTAAAAGGGCAGGGGGCCCCCGGCCAAGCTTTCTTT.